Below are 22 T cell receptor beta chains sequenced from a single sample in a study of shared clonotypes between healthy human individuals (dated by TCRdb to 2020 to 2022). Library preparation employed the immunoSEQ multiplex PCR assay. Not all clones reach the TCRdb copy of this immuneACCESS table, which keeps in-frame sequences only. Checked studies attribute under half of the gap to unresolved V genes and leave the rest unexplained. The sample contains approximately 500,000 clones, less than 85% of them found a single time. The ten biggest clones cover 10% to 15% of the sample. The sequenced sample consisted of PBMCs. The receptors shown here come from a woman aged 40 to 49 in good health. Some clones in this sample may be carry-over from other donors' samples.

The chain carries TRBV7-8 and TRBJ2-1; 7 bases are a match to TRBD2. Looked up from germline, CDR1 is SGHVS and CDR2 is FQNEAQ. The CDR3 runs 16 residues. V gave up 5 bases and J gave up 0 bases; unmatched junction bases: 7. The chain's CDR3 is CASSPTSGTSYNEQFF. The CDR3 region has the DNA TGTGCCAGCAGCCCGACCAGCGGGACCTCCTACAATGAGCAGTTCTTC.

The CDR3 DNA reads TGTGCCAGCAGTCAGGGTGGAAACACCATATATTTT. This encodes CASSQGGNTIYF. This chain joins TRBV2 and TRBJ1-3; D might be TRBD1 (5 bases). Germline V gene data show CDR1 as SNHLY and CDR2 as FYNNEI. This CDR3 has 12 amino acids. Trimming removed 5 bases at V and 3 bases at J, with 5 bases between.

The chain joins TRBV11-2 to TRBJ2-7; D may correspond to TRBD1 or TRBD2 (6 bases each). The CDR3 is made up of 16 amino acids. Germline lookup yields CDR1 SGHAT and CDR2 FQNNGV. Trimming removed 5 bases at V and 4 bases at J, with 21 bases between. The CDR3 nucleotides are TGTGCCAGCAGCATTATTAGCGGAGGGGGGTCGTACGAGCAGTACTTC. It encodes CASSIISGGGSYEQYF.

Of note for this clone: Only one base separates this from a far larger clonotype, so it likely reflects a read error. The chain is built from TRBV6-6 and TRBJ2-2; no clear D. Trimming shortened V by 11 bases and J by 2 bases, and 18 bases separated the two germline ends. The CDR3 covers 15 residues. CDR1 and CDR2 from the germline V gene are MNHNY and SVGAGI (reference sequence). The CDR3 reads CAGTTAQTNTGELFF. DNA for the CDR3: TGTGCCGGCACCACCGCACAGACCAACACCGGGGAGCTGTTTTTT.

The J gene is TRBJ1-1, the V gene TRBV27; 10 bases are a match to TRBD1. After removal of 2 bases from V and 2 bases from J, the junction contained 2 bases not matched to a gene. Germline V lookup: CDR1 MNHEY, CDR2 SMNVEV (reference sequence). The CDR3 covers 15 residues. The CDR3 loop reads CASSLDRGPNTEAFF. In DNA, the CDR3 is TGTGCCAGCAGTTTAGACAGGGGGCCCAACACTGAAGCTTTCTTT.

CDR3 nucleotide sequence: TGCAGCGTTAGCGTGGGTGGGGCGACAGATACGCAGTATTTT. Amino acids: CSVSVGGATDTQYF. This chain uses TRBV29-1 with TRBJ2-3; perhaps TRBD1 as D (5 bases). Germline CDR1 is SQVTM and CDR2 is ANQGSEA. The CDR3 contains 14 residues. The V end lost 5 bases, the J end lost 3 bases, and 15 bases lay between the germline ends.

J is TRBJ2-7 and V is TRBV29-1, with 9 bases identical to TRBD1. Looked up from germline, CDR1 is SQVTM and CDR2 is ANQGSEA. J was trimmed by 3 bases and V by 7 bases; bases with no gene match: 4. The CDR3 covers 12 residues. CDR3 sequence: CSGRTGDYEQYF. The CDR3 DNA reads TGCAGCGGGCGGACAGGGGACTACGAGCAGTACTTC.

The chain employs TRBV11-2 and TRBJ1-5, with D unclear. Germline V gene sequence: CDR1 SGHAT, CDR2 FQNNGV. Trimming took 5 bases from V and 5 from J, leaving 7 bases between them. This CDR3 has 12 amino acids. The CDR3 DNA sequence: TGTGCCAGCAGCGGGGTGGATCAGCCCCAGCATTTT. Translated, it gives CASSGVDQPQHF.

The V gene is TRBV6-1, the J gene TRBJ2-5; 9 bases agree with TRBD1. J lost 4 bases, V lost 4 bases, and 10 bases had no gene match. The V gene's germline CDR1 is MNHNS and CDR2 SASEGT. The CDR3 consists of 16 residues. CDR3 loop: CASSAGTGYNGETQYF. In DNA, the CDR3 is TGTGCCAGCAGTGCCGGGACAGGGTATAATGGAGAGACCCAGTACTTC.

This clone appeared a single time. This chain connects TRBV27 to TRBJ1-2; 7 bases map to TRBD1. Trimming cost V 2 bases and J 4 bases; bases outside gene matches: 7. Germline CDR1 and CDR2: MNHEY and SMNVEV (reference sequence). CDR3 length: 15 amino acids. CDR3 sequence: CASSLKGAGGYGYTF. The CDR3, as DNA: TGTGCCAGCAGTTTAAAGGGGGCGGGGGGCTATGGCTACACCTTC.

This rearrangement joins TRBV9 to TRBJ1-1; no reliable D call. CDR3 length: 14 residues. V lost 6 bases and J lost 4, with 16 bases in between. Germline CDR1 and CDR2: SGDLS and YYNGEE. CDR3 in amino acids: CASTPLEAATEAFF. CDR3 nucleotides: TGTGCCAGCACCCCCCTGGAGGCGGCCACTGAAGCTTTCTTT.

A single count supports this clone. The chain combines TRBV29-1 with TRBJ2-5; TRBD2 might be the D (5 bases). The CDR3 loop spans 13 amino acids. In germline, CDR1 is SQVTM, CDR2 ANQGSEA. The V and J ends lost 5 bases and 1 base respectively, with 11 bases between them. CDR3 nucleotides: TGCAGCGTTTCCGGGGATGGCCAAGAGACCCAGTACTTC. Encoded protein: CSVSGDGQETQYF.

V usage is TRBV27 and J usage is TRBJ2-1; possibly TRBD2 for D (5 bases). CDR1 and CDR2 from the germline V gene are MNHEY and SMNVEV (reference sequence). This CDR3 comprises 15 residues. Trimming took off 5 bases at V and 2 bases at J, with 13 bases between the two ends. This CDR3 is CASSRLTTTYNEQFF. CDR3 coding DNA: TGTGCCAGCAGTCGCCTGACTACGACCTACAATGAGCAGTTCTTC.

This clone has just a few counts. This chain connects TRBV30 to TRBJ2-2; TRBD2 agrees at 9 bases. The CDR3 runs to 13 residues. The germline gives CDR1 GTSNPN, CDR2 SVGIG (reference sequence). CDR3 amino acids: CASRGRVTGELFF. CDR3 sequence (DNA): TGTGCTTCCCGCGGGAGGGTTACCGGGGAGCTGTTTTTT. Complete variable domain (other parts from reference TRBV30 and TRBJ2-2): SQTIHQWPATLVQPVGSPLSLECTVEGTSNPNLYWYRQAAGRGLQLLFYSVGIGQISSEVPQNLSASRPQDRQFILSSKKLLLSDSGFYLCASRGRVTGELFFGEGSRLTVL.

The CDR3 loop is CASRPERTELTGELFF. CDR3 sequence (DNA): TGTGCCAGCAGACCCGAGAGGACAGAGTTGACCGGGGAGCTGTTTTTT. V and J are TRBV5-8 and TRBJ2-2; TRBD1 might be the D (6 bases). The CDR3 has 16 amino acids. V was trimmed by 5 bases and J by 5 bases, leaving 19 bases between them. Germline lookup yields CDR1 SGHTS and CDR2 YDEGEE.

CDR3 region: CASSLDGGLNTEAFF. In DNA form, the CDR3 reads TGCGCCAGCAGCTTGGATGGTGGGTTAAACACTGAAGCTTTCTTT. The gene calls are TRBV5-1 and TRBJ1-1; no reliable D call. V was trimmed by 0 bases and J by 2 bases, leaving 11 bases between them. The CDR3 is 15 residues long. Germline V lookup: CDR1 SGHRS, CDR2 YFSETQ.

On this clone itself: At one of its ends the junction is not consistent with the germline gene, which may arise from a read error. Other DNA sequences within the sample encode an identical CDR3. The CDR3 here is CASSLGTSGYNEQFF. CDR3 bases: TGTGCCAGCAGTTTAGGGACTAGCGGGTACAATGAGCAGTTCTTC. V and J are TRBV11-3 and TRBJ2-1, with 12 bases matching TRBD2. Germline CDR1 is SGHNT and CDR2 is YENEEA. This CDR3 region has 15 residues.

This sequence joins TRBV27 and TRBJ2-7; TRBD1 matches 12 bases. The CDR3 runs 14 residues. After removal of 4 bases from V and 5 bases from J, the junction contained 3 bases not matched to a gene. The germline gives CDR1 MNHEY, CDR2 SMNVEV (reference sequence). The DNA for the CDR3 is TGTGCCAGCAGTTCCGGGACAGGGGGCCACGAGCAGTACTTC. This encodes CASSSGTGGHEQYF.

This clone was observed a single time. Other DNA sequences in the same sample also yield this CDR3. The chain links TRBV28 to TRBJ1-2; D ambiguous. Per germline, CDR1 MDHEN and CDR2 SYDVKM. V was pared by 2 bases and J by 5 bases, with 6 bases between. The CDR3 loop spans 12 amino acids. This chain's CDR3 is CASSLKGYGYTF. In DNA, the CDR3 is TGTGCCAGCAGTTTAAAGGGATATGGCTACACCTTC.

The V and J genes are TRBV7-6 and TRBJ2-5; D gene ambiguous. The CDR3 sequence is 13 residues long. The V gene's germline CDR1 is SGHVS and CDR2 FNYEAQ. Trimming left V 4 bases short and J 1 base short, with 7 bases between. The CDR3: CASSSHLQETQYF. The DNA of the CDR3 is TGTGCCAGCAGCTCCCACCTCCAAGAGACCCAGTACTTC.

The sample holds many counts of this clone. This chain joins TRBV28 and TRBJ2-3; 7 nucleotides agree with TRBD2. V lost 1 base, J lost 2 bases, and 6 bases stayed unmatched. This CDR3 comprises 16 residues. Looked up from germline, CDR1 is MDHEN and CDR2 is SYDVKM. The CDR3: CASSLSRAGSTDTQYF. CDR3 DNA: TGTGCCAGCAGTTTATCGCGAGCGGGATCCACAGATACGCAGTATTTT.

The CDR3 sequence: CASSPGGTATNEKLFF. The CDR3 DNA reads TGTGCCAGCTCACCAGGGGGGACAGCAACTAATGAAAAACTGTTTTTT. The V and J genes are TRBV18 and TRBJ1-4; 7 bases are a match to TRBD1. Germline loops: CDR1 KGHSH, CDR2 LQKENI. The J segment lost 0 bases and the V segment lost 2 bases, leaving 3 bases of the junction unmatched. The CDR3 loop spans 16 amino acids.